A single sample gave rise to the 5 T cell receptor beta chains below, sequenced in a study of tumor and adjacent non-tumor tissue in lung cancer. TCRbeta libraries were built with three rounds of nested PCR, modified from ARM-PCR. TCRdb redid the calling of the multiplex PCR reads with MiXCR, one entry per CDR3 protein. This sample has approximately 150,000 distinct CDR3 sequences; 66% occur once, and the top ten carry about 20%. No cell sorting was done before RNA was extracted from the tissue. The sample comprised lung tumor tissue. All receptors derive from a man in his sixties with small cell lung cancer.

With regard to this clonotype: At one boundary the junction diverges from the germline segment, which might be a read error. The CDR3 DNA is TGTGCCAGCAGCTTCGCGTACACTGAATCTTTCTTT. Protein: CASSFAYTESFF. The chain uses TRBV11-2 and TRBJ1-1; D not resolved. The CDR3 length is 12 residues. Germline CDR1 and CDR2: SGHAT and FQNNGV.

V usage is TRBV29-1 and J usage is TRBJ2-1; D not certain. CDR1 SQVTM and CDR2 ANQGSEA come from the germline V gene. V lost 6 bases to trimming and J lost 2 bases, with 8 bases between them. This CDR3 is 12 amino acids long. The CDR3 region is CSVGVTYNEQFF. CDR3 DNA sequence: TGCAGCGTGGGTGTAACCTACAATGAGCAGTTCTTC.

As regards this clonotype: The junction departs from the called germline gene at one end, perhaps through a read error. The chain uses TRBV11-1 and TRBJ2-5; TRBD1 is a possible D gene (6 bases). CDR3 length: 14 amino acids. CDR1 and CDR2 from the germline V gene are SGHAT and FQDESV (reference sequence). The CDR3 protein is CATSSGQGRETQYF. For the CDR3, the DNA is TGTGCCACCAGCTCGGGACAAGGGCGAGAGACCCAGTACTTC.

In DNA, the CDR3 is TGTGCCAACAGAGCTAACACAGATACGCAGTATTTT. Translated, it gives CANRANTDTQYF. The gene calls are TRBV5-6 and TRBJ2-3, with unresolved D. The CDR3 runs to 12 residues. Trimming took off 9 bases at V and 2 bases at J, with 10 bases between the two ends. The germline CDR1 and CDR2 sequences are SGHDT and YYEEEE.

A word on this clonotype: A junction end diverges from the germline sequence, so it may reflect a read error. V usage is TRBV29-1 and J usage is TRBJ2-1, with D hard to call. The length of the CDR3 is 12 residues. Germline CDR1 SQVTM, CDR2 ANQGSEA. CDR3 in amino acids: CSVDWPCNELFF. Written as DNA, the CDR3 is TGCAGCGTTGACTGGCCTTGCAATGAGCTGTTCTTC.